This TCR beta chain came from a study of T cell changes during pregnancy in multiple sclerosis. V lost 4 bases to trimming and J lost 4 bases; unmatched junction nucleotides: 4. Germline V gene sequence: CDR1 LGHNA, CDR2 YSLEER. The CDR3 has 16 residues. The assay was immunoSEQ multiplex PCR, and TCRdb's table has in-frame clones only and misses some. The sample shows 35,000 to 40,000 clones, around 92% of them seen only once. The chain has TRBV4-3 and TRBJ2-1, with TRBD2 matching over 13 bases. The source was CD8+ T cells from peripheral blood mononuclear cells, collected in the second trimester of pregnancy. The sequence came from a female donor with multiple sclerosis, enrolled in a pregnancy study. CDR3 residues: CASSPRGLAGYNEQFF. In nucleotides, the CDR3 is TGCGCCAGCAGCCCCCGGGGACTAGCGGGGTACAATGAGCAGTTCTTC.